This TCR beta chain stems from a study of response to subunit inactivated influenza vaccine. After removal of 5 bases from V and 2 bases from J, the junction contained 13 bases not matched to a gene. The CDR3 runs to 18 residues. TCRdb re-analysed the RT-PCR reads in MiXCR, keeping a single row per CDR3 protein. The sample includes fewer than 800,000 distinct CDR3 sequences, 15% to 18% seen only once; the top ten take 11%. Study-level points and caveats: Authors suggested few new T cells are recruited by each seasonal influenza vaccination.

This clonotype was seen more than once but under ten times. Its specificity is not known. This clonotype was obtained from a man aged 50 to 60 who received an inactivated influenza vaccine. Sequencing was performed on PBMCs from blood, taken about 11 days after vaccination. The chain is built from TRBV12-3 or TRBV12-4 and TRBJ2-3, with 10 positions matching TRBD1. CDR3 sequence reads: CASSHPGTGVFYTDTQYF. The CDR3, as DNA: TGTGCCAGCAGTCACCCCGGGACAGGGGTGTTTTACACAGATACGCAGTATTTT.